A single sample is the source of the 11 T cell receptor beta chains below, sequenced in a study of neurological immune-mediated disorders. Using its own MiXCR run on the 5' RACE reads, TCRdb lists one record per CDR3 protein. The sample holds 71,000 or so distinct CDR3 sequences; less than 5.5% are singletons and the top ten take roughly 2.2%. Sequenced input: PBMCs. These receptor sequences come from a woman aged 30 to 39 with multiple sclerosis.

The rearrangement links TRBV19 to TRBJ1-2; D not resolved. This CDR3 is built from 12 residues. Trimming shortened V by 7 bases and J by 7 bases, and 13 bases separated the two germline ends. The germline CDR1 and CDR2 sequences are LNHDA and SQIVND (reference sequence). The CDR3 loop reads CASTNTWSGYTF. For the CDR3, the DNA is TGTGCCAGTACCAATACCTGGAGTGGCTACACCTTC.

This clonotype was observed at least ten times. The chain joins TRBV7-9 to TRBJ2-1; TRBD2 might be the D (6 bases). This CDR3 comprises 14 residues. The germline V and J ends were trimmed by 4 bases and 6 bases, with 13 bases remaining between them. Germline assignment: CDR1 SEHNR and CDR2 FQNEAQ (reference sequence). CDR3 loop: CASSSGTLTNEQFF. In DNA, the CDR3 is TGTGCCAGCAGCTCCGGGACTCTGACCAATGAGCAGTTCTTC.

The table lists this clonotype with many counts. The CDR3 coding sequence is TGCGCCAGCAGCTACCATAGCAGGAGCTCCTACAATGAGCAGTTCTTC. It yields the protein CASSYHSRSSYNEQFF. The rearrangement joins TRBV5-1 to TRBJ2-1, with D hard to call. This CDR3 is built from 16 residues. The V end was cut by 3 bases, the J end by 0 bases, with 13 bases between. Germline V gene data show CDR1 as SGHRS and CDR2 as YFSETQ.

As regards this clonotype: A junction boundary mismatches the germline segment, possibly from a read error. CDR3 DNA: TGTAGTGCTACGGGAACTAGCGGGGCGGTCGTGCTCGAGCAGTACTTC. This codes for CSATGTSGAVVLEQYF. V is TRBV20-1 and J is TRBJ2-7, with 10 positions matching TRBD2. The CDR3 is 16 amino acids. The germline V gene has CDR1 DFQATT and CDR2 SNEGSKA (reference sequence).

Only a few counts were recorded for this clonotype. V is TRBV6-5 and J is TRBJ2-1; TRBD1 might be the D (5 bases). Trimming stripped 4 bases from V and 12 bases from J, with 10 bases between. The CDR3 loop spans 11 amino acids. Germline V gene sequence: CDR1 MNHEY, CDR2 SVGAGI. The CDR3 DNA is TGTGCCAGCAGTTCAGGGTTCTGGCAGTTCTTC. This codes for CASSSGFWQFF.

This clonotype was detected many times. The chain joins TRBV4-2 to TRBJ1-1; 10 positions agree with TRBD1. Germline CDR1 reads LGHNA; CDR2 reads YNFKEQ. Trimming cost V 1 base and J 1 base; bases outside gene matches: 3. The CDR3 sequence is 16 residues long. CDR3 coding DNA: TGTGCCAGCAGCCAAGGACAGGGGGCAAGGAACACTGAAGCTTTCTTT. As protein: CASSQGQGARNTEAFF.

This clonotype was counted at least ten times. The chain employs TRBV20-1 and TRBJ1-5; no definite D call. Trimming pared 0 bases from V and 8 bases from J, leaving 14 bases between. The germline V gene has CDR1 DFQATT and CDR2 SNEGSKA (reference sequence). This CDR3 comprises 14 residues. The CDR3 sequence is CSARDGGGGKPQHF. The CDR3 bases are TGCAGTGCTAGAGACGGCGGAGGAGGGAAGCCCCAGCATTTT.

In its sample, this clonotype was seen many times. This chain uses TRBV20-1 with TRBJ2-1, with D possibly matching TRBD2 (6 bases). The CDR3 sequence is 15 residues long. Germline V gene data show CDR1 as DFQATT and CDR2 as SNEGSKA (reference sequence). With 5 bases removed from V and 3 bases from J, the gap between germline ends came to 17 bases. The CDR3 loop is CSAASIGRDYNEQFF. In DNA, the CDR3 is TGCAGTGCTGCCTCGATAGGGCGGGACTACAATGAGCAGTTCTTC.

The table lists this clonotype with many counts. This chain uses TRBV7-9 with TRBJ2-7; no reliable D call. This CDR3 contains 14 residues. Trimming cost V 4 bases and J 2 bases, with 12 bases left between them. Germline assignment: CDR1 SEHNR and CDR2 FQNEAQ (reference sequence). The DNA for the CDR3 is TGTGCCAGCAGCTCCTCGCGGAATCCCTACGAGCAGTACTTC. Translating it yields CASSSSRNPYEQYF.

This clonotype was recorded a few times. This chain links TRBV7-6 with TRBJ2-6; 8 bases fit TRBD1. Per the germline V gene, CDR1 is SGHVS and CDR2 is FNYEAQ. The V gene end was trimmed by 1 base and the J gene end by 0 bases; junction bases not matched to a gene: 8. The CDR3 has 19 residues. The CDR3: CASSLGTGLGSSGANVLTF. CDR3 sequence (DNA): TGTGCCAGCAGCTTAGGGACAGGGTTAGGAAGCTCTGGGGCCAACGTCCTGACTTTC.

This clonotype showed up many times. The V and J genes are TRBV20-1 and TRBJ2-7; 14 positions agree with TRBD2. V gave up 5 bases and J gave up 6 bases; unmatched junction bases: 6. The length of the CDR3 is 14 residues. Germline CDR1 DFQATT, CDR2 SNEGSKA (reference sequence). The CDR3 coding sequence is TGCAGTGCTCGCCAGACTAGCGGGAGGGGCGAGCAGTACTTC. Translating it yields CSARQTSGRGEQYF.